This entry describes one TCR beta chain. Its antigen is undetermined. The data were taken from a study of OX40 agonist ivuxolimab in advanced cancers. Overall study context: Allowance was made for prior anti-PD-1, anti-PD-L1 or anti-CTLA-4 therapy, and around 44% had some. Study findings and constraints: By week 6 at 0.1 to 3.0 mg/kg, blood CD4+ and CD8+ T cells had expanded clonally.

The method was immunoSEQ multiplex PCR; TCRdb's version includes in-frame clones alone and lacks a portion of them. This repertoire shows roughly 92,000 clones, more than 80% found once; its top ten account for 5.5%. Germline V gene sequence: CDR1 MNHEY, CDR2 SMNVEV (reference sequence). There are 13 residues in the CDR3. The J segment lost 5 bases and the V segment lost 3 bases, leaving 2 bases of the junction unmatched. The V call is TRBV27, the J call TRBJ2-3; TRBD2 matches 7 bases. The source material was CD4+ or CD8+ T cells sorted from blood, sampled in a trial of the OX40 agonist ivuxolimab. The receptor's source is an adult with an advanced solid tumor such as melanoma, head and neck, liver or kidney cancer. The CDR3 protein is CASSLGRGDTQYF. CDR3 in DNA: TGTGCCAGCAGTTTGGGGAGGGGAGATACGCAGTATTTT.